This section outlines one T cell receptor beta chain sequence together with its context. Being one base from a much bigger clone, this may be a read error. Alongside a J-beta primer mix, a sample-barcoded 5' primer served in a second PCR lasting 7 to 11 cycles. MiXCR, applied by TCRdb to the 5' RACE reads, yields one record per CDR3 protein. The sample records around 940,000 distinct CDR3 sequences, roughly 47% being singletons. The sample belongs to a study of blood T cells in healthy people across ages. Extraction of total RNA produced a minimum of 5.5 micrograms from each sample. There are 13 residues in the CDR3.

The rearrangement uses TRBV12-3 or TRBV12-4 and TRBJ2-7, with unresolved D. This TCR came from an older woman in good health. The sequenced sample consisted of blood. The CDR3 nucleotides are TGTGCCAGCAGTGTAGCAAACTCCTACGAGCAGTACTTC. Translating it yields CASSVANSYEQYF.